Listed below are T cell receptor beta chains from one sample, sequenced in a study of blood T cell repertoires in COVID-19. Assay used: immunoSEQ multiplex PCR; TCRdb lists only in-frame clones, some missing. The sample lists 25,000 to 30,000 clones, over 75% occurring once. Sequenced: peripheral blood. The receptor source for this set is a man in his forties or fifties with active or convalescent COVID-19. Both conserved end residues are part of each CDR3. A D gene is named only where the DNA matches it firmly. The size of a clone is reported for some rows only, either as once, few or many, or as a class for expanded clones.

>-|TRBV18|13|-|TRBJ1-3
CASTAGTGNTIYF
TGTGCCAGCACCGCCGGTACTGGAAACACCATATATTTT
>-|TRBV19|16|-|TRBJ2-7
CASSIAGGAKKYEQYF
TGTGCCAGTAGTATAGCGGGTGGGGCGAAGAAATACGAGCAGTACTTC
>-|TRBV18|15|-|TRBJ1-4
CASSPASQGSEKLFF
TGTGCCAGCTCACCAGCCTCACAGGGCTCTGAAAAACTGTTTTTT
>-|TRBV30|12|-|TRBJ1-5
CAWSTGNQPQHF
TGTGCCTGGAGTACAGGGAATCAGCCCCAGCATTTT
>-|TRBV5-4|14|-|TRBJ1-1
CASRAGTLNTEAFF
TGTGCCAGCAGGGCCGGGACACTGAACACTGAAGCTTTCTTT
>-|TRBV2|16|TRBD2|TRBJ2-3
CASSDSSSGGSDTQYF
TGTGCCAGCAGTGACTCTTCTAGCGGGGGTTCGGATACGCAGTATTTT
>-|TRBV7-9|14|TRBD1|TRBJ2-3
CASSRDRDTDTQYF
TGTGCCAGCAGCCGGGACAGGGACACAGATACGCAGTATTTT
>few|TRBV6-2/TRBV6-3|14|-|TRBJ2-1
CASSSRLGGDEQFF
TGTGCCAGCAGTAGTCGACTAGGGGGGGATGAGCAGTTCTTC
>-|TRBV10-3|16|TRBD1|TRBJ1-2
CAISKSSTGSNYGYTF
TGTGCCATCAGTAAGTCCTCGACAGGGTCTAACTATGGCTACACCTTC
>many|TRBV9|16|TRBD1|TRBJ2-3
CASSGFQGARTDTQYF
TGTGCCAGCAGCGGGTTCCAGGGGGCCCGGACAGATACGCAGTATTTT
>once|TRBV6-6|15|TRBD1|TRBJ1-5
CASSYQGARDQPQHF
TGTGCCAGCAGTTACCAGGGGGCAAGGGATCAGCCCCAGCATTTT
>-|TRBV28|12|-|TRBJ2-7
CASSYKKYEQYF
TGTGCCAGCAGTTACAAGAAGTACGAGCAGTACTTC
>-|TRBV6-5|14|TRBD1|TRBJ1-2
CASSGQGSLNGYTF
TGTGCCAGCTCGGGACAGGGGTCCTTAAATGGCTACACCTTC
>-|TRBV10-3|14|TRBD1|TRBJ1-6
CAIRDRGYNSPLHF
TGTGCCATCAGAGACAGGGGTTATAATTCACCCCTCCACTTT
>-|TRBV7-2|15|-|TRBJ2-2
CASSLDPANTGELFF
TGTGCCAGCAGCTTAGATCCCGCGAACACCGGGGAGCTGTTTTTT
>few|TRBV25-1|11|-|TRBJ1-5
CASVWGEPQHF
TGTGCCAGCGTTTGGGGCGAGCCCCAGCATTTT
>-|TRBV3-1/TRBV3-2|15|-|TRBJ2-2
CATQTGTGNTGELFF
TGTGCCACCCAGACGGGAACTGGGAACACCGGGGAGCTGTTTTTT
>-|TRBV5-4|16|TRBD1|TRBJ2-1
CARARPGTGGIREQFF
TGTGCCAGGGCTAGGCCCGGGACAGGGGGAATCAGAGAGCAGTTCTTC
>-|TRBV13|11|-|TRBJ1-1
CASSSTGMAFF
TGTGCCAGCAGCTCAACAGGGATGGCTTTCTTT
>many|TRBV5-1|14|-|TRBJ2-2
CASSLDLYTGELFF
TGCGCCAGCAGCTTGGATCTTTACACCGGGGAGCTGTTTTTT